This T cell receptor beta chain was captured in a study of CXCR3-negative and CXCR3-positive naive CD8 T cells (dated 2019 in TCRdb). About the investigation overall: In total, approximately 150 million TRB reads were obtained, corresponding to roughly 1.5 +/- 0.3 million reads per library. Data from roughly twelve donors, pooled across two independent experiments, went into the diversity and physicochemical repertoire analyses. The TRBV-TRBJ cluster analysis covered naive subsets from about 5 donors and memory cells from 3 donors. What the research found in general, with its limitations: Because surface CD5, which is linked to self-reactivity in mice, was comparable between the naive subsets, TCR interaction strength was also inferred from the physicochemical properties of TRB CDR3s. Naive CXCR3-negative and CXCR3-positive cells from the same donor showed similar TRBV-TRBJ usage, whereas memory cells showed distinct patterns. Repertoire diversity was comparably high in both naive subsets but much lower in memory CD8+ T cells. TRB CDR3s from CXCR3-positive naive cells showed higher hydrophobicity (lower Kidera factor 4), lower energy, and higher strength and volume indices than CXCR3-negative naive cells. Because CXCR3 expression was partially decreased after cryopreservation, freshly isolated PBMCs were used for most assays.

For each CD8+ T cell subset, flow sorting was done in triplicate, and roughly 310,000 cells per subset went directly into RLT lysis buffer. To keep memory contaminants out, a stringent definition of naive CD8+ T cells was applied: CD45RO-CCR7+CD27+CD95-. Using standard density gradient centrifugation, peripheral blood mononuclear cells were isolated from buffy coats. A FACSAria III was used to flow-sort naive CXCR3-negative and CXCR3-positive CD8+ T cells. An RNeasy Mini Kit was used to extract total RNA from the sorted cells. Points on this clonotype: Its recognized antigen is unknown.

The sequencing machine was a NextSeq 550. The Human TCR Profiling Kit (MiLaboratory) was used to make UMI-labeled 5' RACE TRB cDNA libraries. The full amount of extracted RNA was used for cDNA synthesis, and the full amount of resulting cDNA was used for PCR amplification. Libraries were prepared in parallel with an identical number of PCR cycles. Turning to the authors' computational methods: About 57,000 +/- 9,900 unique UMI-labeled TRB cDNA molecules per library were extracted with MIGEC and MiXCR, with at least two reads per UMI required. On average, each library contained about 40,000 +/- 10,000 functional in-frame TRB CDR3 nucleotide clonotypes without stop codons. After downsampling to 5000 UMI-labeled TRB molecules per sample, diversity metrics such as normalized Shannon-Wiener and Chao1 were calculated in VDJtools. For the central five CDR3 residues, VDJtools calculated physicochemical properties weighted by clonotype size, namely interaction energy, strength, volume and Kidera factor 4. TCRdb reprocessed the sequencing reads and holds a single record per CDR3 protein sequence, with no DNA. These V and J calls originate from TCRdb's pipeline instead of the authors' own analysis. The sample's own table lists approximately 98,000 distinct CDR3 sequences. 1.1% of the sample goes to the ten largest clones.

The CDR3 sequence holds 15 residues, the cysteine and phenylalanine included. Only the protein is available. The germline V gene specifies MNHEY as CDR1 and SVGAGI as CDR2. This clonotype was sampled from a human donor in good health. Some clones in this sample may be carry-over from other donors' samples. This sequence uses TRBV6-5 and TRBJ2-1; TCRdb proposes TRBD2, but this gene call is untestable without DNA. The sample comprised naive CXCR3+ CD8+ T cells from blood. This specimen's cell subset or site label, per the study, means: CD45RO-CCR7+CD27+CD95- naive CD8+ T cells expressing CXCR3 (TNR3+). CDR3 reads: CASSSPGLAGNEQFF.